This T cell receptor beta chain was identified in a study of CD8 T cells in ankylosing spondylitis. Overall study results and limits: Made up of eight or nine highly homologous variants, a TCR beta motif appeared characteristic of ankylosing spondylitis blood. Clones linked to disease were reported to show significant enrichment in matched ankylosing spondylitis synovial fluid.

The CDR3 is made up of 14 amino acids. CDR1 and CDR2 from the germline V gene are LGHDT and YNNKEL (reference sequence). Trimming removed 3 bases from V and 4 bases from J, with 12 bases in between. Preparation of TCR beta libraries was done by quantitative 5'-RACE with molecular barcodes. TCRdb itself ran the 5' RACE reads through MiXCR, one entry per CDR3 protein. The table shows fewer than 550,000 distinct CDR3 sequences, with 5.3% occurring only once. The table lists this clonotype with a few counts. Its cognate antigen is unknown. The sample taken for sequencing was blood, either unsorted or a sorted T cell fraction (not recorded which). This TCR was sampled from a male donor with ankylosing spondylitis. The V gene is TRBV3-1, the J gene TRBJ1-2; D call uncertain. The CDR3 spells CASSHSQASYGYTF. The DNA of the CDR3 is TGTGCCAGCAGCCATAGTCAGGCGAGCTATGGCTACACCTTC.